Presented here are 17 T cell receptor beta chains from one specimen sequenced in a study of blood T cell repertoires in COVID-19 (dated by TCRdb to 2018 to 2021). Libraries were made using the immunoSEQ multiplex PCR assay. TCRdb re-hosts the immuneACCESS table, in-frame sequences only. Its copies lack some clones; in the studies checked, an unresolved V gene accounts for under half of them, and the cause for the rest is not known. Counted in this sample were about 210,000 clones; 80% to 90% of them appeared once. In total, the top ten clones hold 8.2% of the sample. Specimen: peripheral blood. The receptors come from a woman between 50 and 59 years old with acute or convalescent COVID-19.

The chain is built from TRBV28 and TRBJ1-2, with D uncertain. This CDR3 is 11 amino acids long. Germline CDR1 reads MDHEN; CDR2 reads SYDVKM. Trimming cost V 7 bases and J 4 bases, with 7 bases left between them. The CDR3 region is CASTNVYGYTF. CDR3 nucleotides: TGTGCCAGCACCAATGTCTATGGCTACACCTTC.

Here the CDR3 reads CSVMTSLWGAYEQYF. The CDR3 nucleotides are TGCAGCGTTATGACGTCGCTATGGGGGGCCTACGAGCAGTACTTC. The chain links TRBV29-1 to TRBJ2-7; D is possibly TRBD2 (6 bases). Between the trimmed V and J ends, which lost 5 bases and 2 bases, there was a span of 19 bases. Germline CDR1 reads SQVTM; CDR2 reads ANQGSEA. The CDR3 is 15 residues long.

The chain employs TRBV11-3 and TRBJ1-1, with D possibly matching TRBD1 (6 bases). Germline assignment: CDR1 SGHNT and CDR2 YENEEA. V shed 2 bases and J shed 1 base, with 11 bases lying between them. The CDR3 has 15 residues. CDR3 protein: CASSLTGQPNTEAFF. CDR3 in DNA: TGTGCCAGCAGCTTAACAGGACAGCCGAACACTGAAGCTTTCTTT.

This clone was recorded once. V and J are TRBV12-3 or TRBV12-4 and TRBJ2-5; D gene ambiguous. The CDR3 sequence is 12 residues long. V was shortened by 6 bases and J by 5 bases, with 10 bases between the two germline ends. For the CDR3, the DNA is TGTGCCAGCAGAAGAGGTCGGGAGACCCAGTACTTC. It is translated as CASRRGRETQYF.

The V gene is TRBV15, the J gene TRBJ1-1, with D perhaps TRBD1 (5 bases). The CDR3 totals 16 residues. Per germline, CDR1 LNHNV and CDR2 YYDKDF (reference sequence). Trimming shortened V by 3 bases and J by 5 bases, and 19 bases separated the two germline ends. The DNA of the CDR3 is TGTGCCACCAGCAGGACCCCTGACGGGGGGTGGACTGAAGCTTTCTTT. Its protein is CATSRTPDGGWTEAFF.

This clone was counted a few times. The rearrangement links TRBV28 to TRBJ2-7; 13 bases agree with TRBD2. V was pared by 4 bases and J by 3 bases, with 6 bases of the junction left unmatched. Germline-derived CDR1 and CDR2 are MDHEN and SYDVKM. The CDR3 runs 16 residues. CDR3 amino acids: CASSSGLAGLNYEQYF. The CDR3 nucleotides read TGTGCCAGCAGTTCGGGACTAGCGGGACTCAACTACGAGCAGTACTTC.

This clone has only one observation. The J gene is TRBJ2-5, the V gene TRBV6-6; the D gene is possibly TRBD2 (7 bases). V gave up 3 bases and J gave up 8 bases, with 19 bases separating them. This CDR3 comprises 15 residues. Germline loops: CDR1 MNHNY, CDR2 SVGAGI (reference sequence). CDR3 in amino acids: CASSYSGGLTATQYF. The CDR3, as DNA: TGTGCCAGCAGTTATTCGGGGGGCCTAACAGCTACCCAGTACTTC.

The genes are TRBV18 and TRBJ2-7; tentative D call: TRBD1 (5 bases). The CDR3 has 15 amino acids. With 3 bases removed from V and 4 bases from J, the gap between germline ends came to 16 bases. From germline, CDR1 is KGHSH and CDR2 LQKENI. For the CDR3, the DNA is TGTGCCAGCTCACCCGGGTCAGGGATCGCTTACGAGCAGTACTTC. It yields the protein CASSPGSGIAYEQYF. The full variable domain, its missing parts supplied by reference TRBV18 and TRBJ2-7, is NAGVMQNPRHLVRRRGQEARLRCSPMKGHSHVYWYRQLPEEGLKFMVYLQKENIIDESGMPKERFSAEFPKEGPSILRIQQVVRGDSAAYFCASSPGSGIAYEQYFGPGTRLTVT.

V is TRBV7-2 and J is TRBJ2-3; 9 bases map to TRBD2. Trimming cost V 4 bases and J 2 bases; bases outside gene matches: 1. The CDR3 runs to 14 residues. Germline V lookup: CDR1 SGHTA, CDR2 FQGNSA. The CDR3 sequence is CASSSSGDTDTQYF. In nucleotides, the CDR3 is TGTGCCAGCAGCTCTAGCGGGGACACAGATACGCAGTATTTT. The full variable domain, in which reference TRBV7-2 and TRBJ2-3 provide the parts outside the CDR3, is GAGVSQSPSNKVTEKGKDVELRCDPISGHTALYWYRQSLGQGLEFLIYFQGNSAPDKSGLPSDRFSAERTGGSVSTLTIQRTQQEDSAVYLCASSSSGDTDTQYFGPGTRLTVL.

V and J are TRBV4-1 and TRBJ2-7, with D maybe TRBD1 (6 bases). From germline, CDR1 is MGHRA and CDR2 YSYEKL. Trimming removed 1 base at V and 7 bases at J, with 8 bases between. CDR3 length: 12 amino acids. The CDR3 DNA is TGCGCCAGCAGCCAAGCGGGACAAGAGCAGTACTTC. Translation gives CASSQAGQEQYF.

The V gene is TRBV19, the J gene TRBJ2-1; D is perhaps TRBD2 (5 bases). V gave up 2 bases and J gave up 6 bases, with 14 bases separating them. The CDR3 extends over 15 amino acids. The germline V gene encodes CDR1 LNHDA and CDR2 SQIVND (reference sequence). CDR3 sequence (DNA): TGTGCCAGTAGTATAATAATTAGCGAGATCAATGAGCAGTTCTTC. Its translation: CASSIIISEINEQFF.

The chain combines TRBV6-6 with TRBJ1-3; a possible D gene is TRBD1 (5 bases). V lost 10 bases, J lost 5 bases, and 18 bases lay in between. CDR1 and CDR2 (germline): MNHNY, SVGAGI (reference sequence). This CDR3 spans 14 amino acids. The CDR3 sequence is CATHLPGGRNTIYF. In DNA form, the CDR3 reads TGTGCCACCCACCTCCCGGGGGGAAGAAACACCATATATTTT.

V is TRBV19 and J is TRBJ2-1; TRBD1 aligns across 9 bases. CDR3 length: 15 residues. With V trimmed by 0 bases and J by 8 bases, 5 bases remained unmatched. From germline, CDR1 is LNHDA and CDR2 SQIVND (reference sequence). This CDR3 is CASSIDRDREYEQFF. In nucleotides, the CDR3 is TGTGCCAGTAGTATAGATCGGGACAGGGAGTATGAGCAGTTCTTC.

In its sample, this clone was seen once. V usage is TRBV3-1 (or the pseudogene TRBV3-2) and J usage is TRBJ2-1, with 14 bases lining up with TRBD2. V shed 6 bases and J 7 bases; nucleotides not matched to a gene: 2. This CDR3 is 14 amino acids long. CDR1 is LGHDT and CDR2 is YNNKEL in the germline V gene (reference sequence). CDR3 DNA: TGTGCCAGCAGTCGGACTAGCGGGAGGAATGAGCAGTTCTTC. Translating it yields CASSRTSGRNEQFF.

In its sample, this clone was seen once. V and J are TRBV29-1 and TRBJ1-1, with 7 bases aligning to TRBD1. There are 13 residues in the CDR3. CDR1 is SQVTM, CDR2 ANQGSEA, per germline. The trim removed 5 bases at V and 6 bases at J, leaving 9 bases unmatched. The CDR3, as DNA: TGCAGCGTTCGGGAGACAGGGTTCGCTGAAGCTTTCTTT. This gives the protein CSVRETGFAEAFF.

This clone was observed at least ten times. The J gene is TRBJ1-4, the V gene TRBV5-1; tentatively, D is TRBD1 (6 bases). The CDR3 runs to 16 residues. V was pared by 5 bases and J by 0 bases, with 14 bases between. Germline assignment: CDR1 SGHRS and CDR2 YFSETQ. CDR3 amino acids: CASSLGGSATNEKLFF. The CDR3 DNA reads as TGCGCCAGCAGTCTAGGGGGATCCGCAACTAATGAAAAACTGTTTTTT.

The chain is built from TRBV19 and TRBJ2-2; TRBD2 agrees at 7 bases. Germline CDR1 and CDR2: LNHDA and SQIVND (reference sequence). The CDR3 length is 15 residues. Losses at the gene ends were 3 bases for V and 5 bases for J; bases not matched to a gene: 6. DNA of the CDR3: TGTGCCAGTAGTATCTACGGGGGAGGGACCGGGGAGCTGTTTTTT. Residues: CASSIYGGGTGELFF. The whole variable domain, filled in from reference TRBV19 and TRBJ2-2, reads DGGITQSPKYLFRKEGQNVTLSCEQNLNHDAMYWYRQDPGQGLRLIYYSQIVNDFQKGDIAEGYSVSREKKESFPLTVTSAQKNPTAFYLCASSIYGGGTGELFFGEGSRLTVL.